This is a list of T cell receptor beta chains from one sample in a study of blood T cell repertoires in COVID-19. TCRdb keeps only in-frame clones here, not all; method: immunoSEQ multiplex PCR. The sample has tens of thousands of clones, around 77% seen once. Sequences were obtained from peripheral blood. These receptors originate from a man aged 55 to 70 with acute or convalescent COVID-19. The conserved cysteine and the conserved F or W are not part of the CDR3 here. The D gene is left open where the match is weak.

V gene: TRBV12-3/TRBV12-4; J gene: TRBJ2-5; D gene: -; CDR3 protein: ASSLTQETQY
V gene: TRBV9; J gene: TRBJ2-1; D gene: TRBD2; CDR3 protein: ASSDNQIHGTSGYNEQF
V gene: TRBV11-3; J gene: TRBJ2-3; D gene: -; CDR3 protein: ASSSDRDYTDTQY
V gene: TRBV19; J gene: TRBJ1-1; D gene: -; CDR3 protein: ASSILTGRGTEAF
V gene: TRBV9; J gene: TRBJ2-3; D gene: TRBD1; CDR3 protein: ASSFLTGYGTDTQY
V gene: TRBV7-2; J gene: TRBJ1-5; D gene: TRBD1; CDR3 protein: ASSSRTGVNQPQH
V gene: TRBV6-2/TRBV6-3; J gene: TRBJ2-1; D gene: -; CDR3 protein: ASSPDRPPYNEQF
V gene: TRBV6-5; J gene: TRBJ1-2; D gene: -; CDR3 protein: ASALGGPLYGYT
V gene: TRBV5-6; J gene: TRBJ1-1; D gene: TRBD1; CDR3 protein: ASSPGTGEDTEAF
V gene: TRBV5-8; J gene: TRBJ1-2; D gene: -; CDR3 protein: ASSSRDNTNYGYT
V gene: TRBV7-8; J gene: TRBJ1-1; D gene: -; CDR3 protein: ASSLAGAMNTEAF
V gene: TRBV3-1/TRBV3-2; J gene: TRBJ2-3; D gene: TRBD2; CDR3 protein: ASPPLSGTSVLLTDTQY
V gene: TRBV19; J gene: TRBJ1-1; D gene: -; CDR3 protein: ASSIVGRENTEAF
V gene: TRBV7-2; J gene: TRBJ1-2; D gene: -; CDR3 protein: ASSLAGGQANYGYT
V gene: TRBV5-6; J gene: TRBJ1-6; D gene: -; CDR3 protein: ASSLGLYNSPLH
V gene: TRBV29-1; J gene: TRBJ1-2; D gene: -; CDR3 protein: SVYRDTNYGYT
V gene: TRBV15; J gene: TRBJ1-2; D gene: TRBD1; CDR3 protein: ATSKGQGLIGYT
V gene: TRBV19; J gene: TRBJ1-1; D gene: TRBD1; CDR3 protein: ASSTSDRGNTEAF
V gene: TRBV28; J gene: TRBJ2-1; D gene: TRBD2; CDR3 protein: ASSLVGLGLNEQF
V gene: TRBV4-2; J gene: TRBJ2-2; D gene: -; CDR3 protein: ASWQDGGELF
V gene: TRBV10-3; J gene: TRBJ1-1; D gene: -; CDR3 protein: AISGGREDEAF
V gene: TRBV3-1/TRBV3-2; J gene: TRBJ1-6; D gene: -; CDR3 protein: ASSQLQGRNSPLH
V gene: TRBV5-1; J gene: TRBJ1-2; D gene: -; CDR3 protein: ASSSYGNYGYT
V gene: TRBV4-2; J gene: TRBJ2-2; D gene: -; CDR3 protein: ASSQDKADTGELF
V gene: TRBV7-9; J gene: TRBJ1-2; D gene: TRBD1; CDR3 protein: ASSLSDRGGKGPGYT
V gene: TRBV2; J gene: TRBJ2-2; D gene: TRBD1; CDR3 protein: ASSPRTGTGELF
V gene: TRBV2; J gene: TRBJ1-2; D gene: TRBD1; CDR3 protein: ASQTGQIYGYT
V gene: TRBV6-5; J gene: TRBJ2-7; D gene: TRBD2; CDR3 protein: AISRGGPYEQY
V gene: TRBV6-5; J gene: TRBJ1-5; D gene: -; CDR3 protein: ASSYLGAGSNQPQH
V gene: TRBV19; J gene: TRBJ2-1; D gene: TRBD1; CDR3 protein: ASSITTGTGGNEQF
V gene: TRBV12-3/TRBV12-4; J gene: TRBJ1-1; D gene: -; CDR3 protein: ASGPRNEAF
V gene: TRBV9; J gene: TRBJ1-3; D gene: -; CDR3 protein: ASSGVRQDSGNTIY
V gene: TRBV19; J gene: TRBJ2-1; D gene: -; CDR3 protein: ASSRRQDNEQF
V gene: TRBV6-5; J gene: TRBJ1-6; D gene: -; CDR3 protein: ASSYDRSNSPLH
V gene: TRBV7-3; J gene: TRBJ1-1; D gene: -; CDR3 protein: ASSLRGGINTEAF
V gene: TRBV10-3; J gene: TRBJ1-1; D gene: TRBD1; CDR3 protein: AISEHRGNTEAF
V gene: TRBV3-1/TRBV3-2; J gene: TRBJ2-6; D gene: TRBD2; CDR3 protein: ASGLGVSGANVLT
V gene: TRBV19; J gene: TRBJ2-3; D gene: TRBD1; CDR3 protein: ASSMNTGGRDTQY
V gene: TRBV18; J gene: TRBJ1-5; D gene: -; CDR3 protein: ASSPAVGTVQPQH
V gene: TRBV13; J gene: TRBJ1-3; D gene: -; CDR3 protein: ASSSPRTGNTIY
V gene: TRBV29-1; J gene: TRBJ2-7; D gene: TRBD1; CDR3 protein: SVFGTGAEQY
V gene: TRBV20-1; J gene: TRBJ2-7; D gene: TRBD2; CDR3 protein: SAAGDYEQY
V gene: TRBV11-2; J gene: TRBJ1-2; D gene: TRBD1; CDR3 protein: ASSLGQGAIYGYT
V gene: TRBV6-5; J gene: TRBJ2-7; D gene: -; CDR3 protein: ASSYRGMGHEQY
V gene: TRBV7-2; J gene: TRBJ1-2; D gene: -; CDR3 protein: ASSLARDNPLT
V gene: TRBV29-1; J gene: TRBJ2-6; D gene: -; CDR3 protein: SVARGRPSGANVLT
V gene: TRBV12-3/TRBV12-4; J gene: TRBJ1-1; D gene: -; CDR3 protein: ASSFGQGEAF
V gene: TRBV5-1; J gene: TRBJ1-2; D gene: TRBD1; CDR3 protein: ASSMDRVTSGYT
V gene: TRBV18; J gene: TRBJ1-5; D gene: TRBD1; CDR3 protein: ASSPGQGNQPQH
V gene: TRBV7-3; J gene: TRBJ2-1; D gene: TRBD1; CDR3 protein: ASSLFRDRGYNEQF
V gene: TRBV19; J gene: TRBJ2-7; D gene: TRBD2; CDR3 protein: ASSTGGALVQQY
V gene: TRBV7-2; J gene: TRBJ1-4; D gene: TRBD1; CDR3 protein: ASSPPGGTGYEKLF